The sequence of this TCR beta chain was determined in a study of human T cells and chemical hapten exposure. TCRdb re-analysed the RACE reads in MiXCR, keeping a single row per CDR3 protein. The table includes over 35,000 distinct CDR3 sequences, 10% detected once. The J segment lost 3 bases and the V segment lost 6 bases, leaving 8 bases of the junction unmatched. CDR1 and CDR2 (germline): LGHNT, FRNRAP. The CDR3 length is 17 residues. The sample's time point: pre-sensitization, week 0. Treatment meaning: therapeutic diphenylcyclopropenone sensitization with weekly scalp DPC. In this sample, this clonotype turned up many times.

The TCR was taken from a man aged 30-40 years with alopecia areata. Some clones in this sample may be carry-over from other donors' samples. This rearrangement joins TRBV12-5 to TRBJ2-6; 10 nucleotides line up with TRBD1. The input for sequencing was whole blood, taken in connection with sensitization to the hapten diphenylcyclopropenone (DPC). CDR3 amino acids: CASGPGQGLYGANVLTF. The CDR3 DNA follows: TGTGCTAGTGGCCCGGGACAGGGGCTGTATGGGGCCAACGTCCTGACTTTC.